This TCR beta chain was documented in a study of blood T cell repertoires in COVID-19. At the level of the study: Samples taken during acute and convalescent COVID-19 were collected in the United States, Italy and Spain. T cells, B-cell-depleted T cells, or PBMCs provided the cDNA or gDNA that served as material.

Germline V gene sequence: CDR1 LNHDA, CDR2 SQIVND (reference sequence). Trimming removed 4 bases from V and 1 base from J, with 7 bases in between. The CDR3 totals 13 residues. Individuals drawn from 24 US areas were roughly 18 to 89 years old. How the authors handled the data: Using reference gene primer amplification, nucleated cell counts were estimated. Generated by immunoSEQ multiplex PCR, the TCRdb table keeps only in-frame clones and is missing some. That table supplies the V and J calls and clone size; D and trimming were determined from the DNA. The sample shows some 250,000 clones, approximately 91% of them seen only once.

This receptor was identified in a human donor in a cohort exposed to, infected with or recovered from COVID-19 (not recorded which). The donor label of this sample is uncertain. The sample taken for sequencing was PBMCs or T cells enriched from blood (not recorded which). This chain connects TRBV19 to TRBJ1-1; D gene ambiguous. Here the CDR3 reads CASSSTGNTEAFF. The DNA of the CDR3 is TGTGCCAGTAGTAGTACGGGGAACACTGAAGCTTTCTTT.